What follows are 21 T cell receptor beta chains derived from one specimen sequenced in a study of shared clonotypes between healthy human individuals. Sequencing used immunoSEQ multiplex PCR; TCRdb keeps in-frame clones, though not all of them. The sample lists 2 million or so clones, roughly 94% seen once, with 0.1% to 0.15% in the top ten. Sequencing used naive CD4+ T cells sorted from blood. Indicated subset: CD45RA+ positively selected. The receptors stem from a man aged 18 to 29 in good health.

CDR3: CASRNRGGSTDTQYF. Here the CDR3 DNA reads TGTGCCAGCAGGAATCGAGGAGGTAGCACAGATACGCAGTATTTT. The V gene is TRBV6-5, the J gene TRBJ2-3; tentatively, D is TRBD2 (5 bases). Trimming left V 6 bases short and J 0 bases short, with 13 bases between. The CDR3 length is 15 residues. Germline CDR1 reads MNHEY; CDR2 reads SVGAGI.

This clone showed up just once. The CDR3 sequence: CASSIVGQGLAGVGAWELFF. The CDR3 region has the DNA TGTGCCAGTAGTATAGTGGGACAGGGACTAGCGGGAGTGGGAGCCTGGGAGCTGTTTTTT. This sequence joins TRBV19 and TRBJ2-2, with 14 bases that match TRBD2. Germline trimming cut 1 base from V and 9 bases from J; bases unmatched to any gene: 16. This CDR3 has 20 amino acids. Germline V CDR1 and CDR2: LNHDA, SQIVND (reference sequence).

The J gene is TRBJ1-2, the V gene TRBV6-1; no definite D call. The CDR3 is made up of 10 amino acids. CDR1 is MNHNS and CDR2 is SASEGT in the germline V gene. V dropped 6 bases and J dropped 5 bases, with 4 bases sitting between them. Written as DNA, the CDR3 is TGTGCCAGCAGGAAGTATGGCTACACCTTC. It specifies CASRKYGYTF.

V gene TRBV2 combines with J gene TRBJ2-5; no clear D. The CDR3 length is 12 residues. Germline loops: CDR1 SNHLY, CDR2 FYNNEI. V was shortened by 5 bases and J by 2 bases, with 6 bases between the two germline ends. CDR3: CASSWLQETQYF. CDR3 bases: TGTGCCAGCAGTTGGCTGCAAGAGACCCAGTACTTC.

The chain couples TRBV5-6 to TRBJ2-6; D remains ambiguous. CDR1 and CDR2 (germline): SGHDT, YYEEEE. The CDR3 contains 17 residues. V was clipped by 6 bases and J by 0 bases, with 16 bases between them. The CDR3 loop is CASNPPGRASGANVLTF. The CDR3 nucleotides are TGTGCCAGCAACCCTCCTGGACGCGCCTCTGGGGCCAACGTCCTGACTTTC.

The chain joins TRBV6-4 to TRBJ1-2; D gene unclear. Germline values: CDR1 MRHNA, CDR2 SNTAGT. Deletions cut 3 bases from V and 5 bases from J, with 10 bases between. This CDR3 is built from 13 residues. CDR3 region: CASSEQRGYGYTF. CDR3 sequence (DNA): TGTGCCAGCAGTGAACAACGAGGTTATGGCTACACCTTC.

J is TRBJ2-2 and V is TRBV4-1; TRBD1 matches at 7 bases. CDR1 and CDR2 (germline): MGHRA, YSYEKL. The CDR3 length is 16 residues. Unmatched junction bases numbered 5, after V lost 2 bases and J lost 2 bases. The CDR3 loop is CASSQQTGLNTGELFF. The DNA for the CDR3 is TGCGCCAGCAGCCAACAGACAGGGCTTAACACCGGGGAGCTGTTTTTT.

This clone came up once. The gene calls are TRBV7-2 and TRBJ2-4; TRBD1 agrees at 10 bases. CDR1 and CDR2 (germline): SGHTA, FQGNSA. The V gene end was trimmed by 3 bases and the J gene end by 9 bases; junction bases not matched to a gene: 5. The CDR3 loop spans 14 amino acids. CDR3 residues: CASSLGTGDRIQYF. As DNA, the CDR3 is TGTGCCAGCAGCTTGGGGACAGGGGATCGCATTCAGTACTTC.

In regard to this clone: The sample contains more than one DNA sequence encoding this CDR3. The chain uses TRBV20-1 and TRBJ1-1; D is undetermined. V lost 5 bases, J lost 0 bases, and 4 bases lay in between. CDR1 is DFQATT, CDR2 SNEGSKA, per germline (reference sequence). This CDR3 has 11 residues. CDR3 in amino acids: CSAVMNTEAFF. DNA for the CDR3: TGCAGTGCTGTGATGAACACTGAAGCTTTCTTT.

As concerns this clone: An end of the junction does not agree with germline; a read error may underlie this. The genes are TRBV7-2 and TRBJ2-5; D is ambiguous. This CDR3 comprises 14 residues. From germline, CDR1 is SGHTA and CDR2 FQGNSA. The CDR3 DNA reads TGTGCCAGCAGCTCTTACCGGGCCCTAGAGGCCCAGTACTTC. Residues: CASSSYRALEAQYF.

J is TRBJ1-5 and V is TRBV29-1; 7 bases agree with TRBD1. The J segment lost 4 bases and the V segment lost 4 bases, leaving 4 bases of the junction unmatched. Germline-derived CDR1 and CDR2 are SQVTM and ANQGSEA. The length of the CDR3 is 13 residues. The CDR3 coding sequence is TGCAGCGTTGGTGGGGACAGAAATCAGCCCCAGCATTTT. It is translated as CSVGGDRNQPQHF. Full variable domain (missing parts from reference TRBV29-1 and TRBJ1-5): SAVISQKPSRDICQRGTSLTIQCQVDSQVTMMFWYRQQPGQSLTLIATANQGSEATYESGFVIDKFPISRPNLTFSTLTVSNMSPEDSSIYLCSVGGDRNQPQHFGDGTRLSIL.

The chain is built from TRBV18 and TRBJ1-2; D call uncertain. Trimming took off 3 bases at V and 4 bases at J, with 12 bases between the two ends. Germline assignment: CDR1 KGHSH and CDR2 LQKENI. The CDR3 is made up of 14 amino acids. The CDR3 nucleotides read TGTGCCAGCTCACCGTCCGACCGACTCTATGGCTACACCTTC. Translated: CASSPSDRLYGYTF.

The rearrangement joins TRBV10-2 to TRBJ2-7, with D perhaps TRBD1 (6 bases). The CDR3 has 13 amino acids. V was shortened by 6 bases and J by 2 bases, with 11 bases between the two germline ends. Looked up from germline, CDR1 is WSHSY and CDR2 is SAAADI. CDR3: CASSPGTTYEQYF. The CDR3 coding sequence is TGCGCCAGCAGCCCCGGGACAACCTACGAGCAGTACTTC.

The chain is built from TRBV29-1 and TRBJ1-2; D is undetermined. In germline, CDR1 is SQVTM, CDR2 ANQGSEA. V lost 7 bases to trimming and J lost 0 bases, with 9 bases between them. The CDR3 runs 12 residues. The CDR3: CSAVETNYGYTF. The CDR3 DNA reads TGCAGCGCCGTGGAGACTAACTATGGCTACACCTTC.

As regards this clone: The sample has other DNA sequences that encode this CDR3 too. This chain links TRBV5-1 with TRBJ1-1; D perhaps matches TRBD1 (6 bases). The ends were cut back, 3 bases at V and 0 bases at J, with 9 bases in the middle. The CDR3 has 14 residues. The germline CDR1 and CDR2 sequences are SGHRS and YFSETQ. CDR3 residues: CASSSTGMNTEAFF. The CDR3 DNA sequence: TGCGCCAGCAGCTCAACAGGGATGAACACTGAAGCTTTCTTT.

The rearrangement links TRBV4-3 to TRBJ2-5, with a weak D call TRBD2 (5 bases). The germline V gene encodes CDR1 LGHNA and CDR2 YSLEER. V was shortened by 1 base and J by 5 bases, with 11 bases between the two germline ends. The CDR3 is 14 residues long. The CDR3 bases are TGCGCCAGCAGCCAAGGGACTCCCGTTGAGACCCAGTACTTC. Translating it yields CASSQGTPVETQYF.

The gene calls are TRBV7-6 and TRBJ1-3; D unresolved. Trimming pared 4 bases from V and 0 bases from J, leaving 13 bases between. Germline CDR1 SGHVS, CDR2 FNYEAQ. The CDR3 totals 16 residues. The CDR3 loop is CASSSAGLSSGNTIYF. CDR3 sequence (DNA): TGTGCCAGCAGCTCGGCGGGGTTGAGCTCTGGAAACACCATATATTTT.

The chain links TRBV7-9 to TRBJ2-3; 16 bases fit TRBD2. The junction had 3 bases not matched to a gene; V was cut back by 10 bases and J by 5 bases. There are 14 residues in the CDR3. Per the germline V gene, CDR1 is SEHNR and CDR2 is FQNEAQ (reference sequence). The CDR3 sequence: CATGTSGRGDTQYF. The CDR3 nucleotides read TGTGCCACCGGGACTAGCGGGAGGGGAGATACGCAGTATTTT.

CDR3 sequence (DNA): TGTGCCAGCAGTGGGGAGGGACCCTACGAGCAGTACTTC. Residues: CASSGEGPYEQYF. J is TRBJ2-7 and V is TRBV7-9; 7 nucleotides agree with TRBD2. V lost 6 bases, J lost 2 bases, and 4 bases stayed unmatched. Germline V lookup: CDR1 SEHNR, CDR2 FQNEAQ (reference sequence). The CDR3 runs 13 residues.

A note on this clone: This sample includes further DNA sequences coding for the same CDR3. The rearrangement uses TRBV6-6 and TRBJ1-3; D remains ambiguous. CDR1 and CDR2 (germline): MNHNY, SVGAGI (reference sequence). The CDR3 length is 13 residues. V was clipped by 6 bases and J by 4 bases, with 10 bases between them. The CDR3 DNA reads as TGTGCCAGCAGCTACGTCGCAGGAAACACCATATATTTT. Translated, it gives CASSYVAGNTIYF.

The genes are TRBV9 and TRBJ2-7; D is perhaps TRBD1 (6 bases). CDR1 SGDLS and CDR2 YYNGEE come from the germline V gene. Trimming stripped 4 bases from V and 2 bases from J, with 13 bases between. This CDR3 has 14 amino acids. The DNA for the CDR3 is TGTGCCAGCAGCACGCGGACAGCTCCCTACGAGCAGTACTTC. Its protein product is CASSTRTAPYEQYF. The entire variable domain, with the rest obtained from reference TRBV9 and TRBJ2-7, is as follows: DSGVTQTPKHLITATGQRVTLRCSPRSGDLSVYWYQQSLDQGLQFLIQYYNGEERAKGNILERFSAQQFPDLHSELNLSSLELGDSALYFCASSTRTAPYEQYFGPGTRLTVT.